The sequence of this T cell receptor beta chain was determined in a study of blood T cell repertoires in COVID-19. Across the study: Specimens from acute and convalescent COVID-19 originated in the United States, Italy and Spain.

Data came from immunoSEQ multiplex PCR; TCRdb stores just in-frame clones and leaves some out. The sample has 65,000 to 80,000 clones; 75% to 90% are singletons. CDR1 is MNHEY, CDR2 SVGAGI, per germline. CDR3 length: 14 residues. The junction had 5 bases not matched to a gene; V was cut back by 0 bases and J by 7 bases. Sequenced: peripheral blood. This chain links TRBV6-5 with TRBJ1-2; 7 nucleotides match TRBD1. The source of this sequence is a human donor in a cohort sampled during active COVID-19. CDR3 protein: CASSYSGTVLGYTF. CDR3 in DNA: TGTGCCAGCAGTTACTCGGGGACAGTCCTTGGCTACACCTTC.